This T cell receptor beta chain was captured by sequencing in a study of blood T cell repertoires in COVID-19. Background on the study: Samples representing acute and convalescent COVID-19 were sourced from the United States, Italy and Spain. PBMCs, B-cell-depleted T cells, or T cells provided the cDNA or gDNA that made up the material.

CDR1 and CDR2 (germline): SGHAT, FQNNGV. This CDR3 has 16 residues. V lost 4 bases and J lost 2, with 14 bases in between. Original data processing: How many nucleated cells were present was estimated from reference gene primer amplification. Data came from immunoSEQ multiplex PCR; TCRdb stores just in-frame clones and leaves some out. Clone size and V and J calls were adopted from that table, with D and trimming inferred from the DNA. The sample includes around 75,000 clones, roughly 91% of them seen just once. The sequence came from a human donor in a cohort sampled during active COVID-19. Material for sequencing was peripheral blood. V is TRBV11-2 and J is TRBJ2-2; D is perhaps TRBD2 (6 bases). The CDR3 DNA is TGTGCCAGCAGCTCCGTTGGGGGGAGTAACACCGGGGAGCTGTTTTTT. This sequence encodes CASSSVGGSNTGELFF.